This T cell receptor beta chain was identified in a study of PD-1 blockade in mismatch repair-deficient tumors (dated by TCRdb to about 2017). Study-wide context: Between September 2013 and late 2016, around 91 consecutive patients with about a dozen mismatch repair-deficient cancer types, all previously treated and progressing, were enrolled in the trial. Deep sequencing of TCR CDR3 regions was used to track tumor-associated T cell clones in peripheral blood of patients responding to PD-1 blockade. Overall study outcomes, separate from this receptor: After pembrolizumab, tumor-resident clones, which were often undetectable in blood before treatment, expanded rapidly and then contracted, generally ahead of radiologic responses.

This clone has only one observation. No antigen is known for it. No much larger clone is present one base from it, and per-base qualities are unavailable. Mismatch repair deficiency was established in every enrolled patient by polymerase chain reaction or immunohistochemistry. TCR sequencing was carried out for a few patients who responded to pembrolizumab therapy. In the phase II trial, pembrolizumab PD-1 blockade was tested prospectively in advanced mismatch repair-deficient cancers, no matter which tissue of origin the cancers came from. Peripheral blood T cell samples were serially collected before and at multiple times after PD-1 blockade was started. Blood sampling times were expressed in weeks after the first pembrolizumab dose. Receptor amplification or capture employed the immunoSEQ multiplex PCR assay. Entries here come from immuneACCESS through TCRdb and include only in-frame sequences with V and J called. Some clones fail to appear in such tables; in the studies checked, an unresolved V gene covers under half of the shortfall, and the cause of the remainder is unknown. In all, the sample holds about 79,000 clones, and roughly 80% of those were seen once. The leading ten clones occupy around 5.1% of the sample.

This TCR was recovered from an adult with mismatch repair-deficient cancer. Source: peripheral blood, taken 44 weeks after starting pembrolizumab.

The CDR3 loop reads CASRASSLEEQYF. The DNA sequence is as follows: TGCGCCAGCCGAGCGTCTAGCTTGGAAGAGCAGTACTTC. The sequence joins TRBV5-1 to TRBJ2-7, and perhaps TRBD2 as D gene, on 5 matching bases. The CDR3 runs 13 amino acids, cysteine and phenylalanine included. Of the read, only the CDR3 DNA is kept; its 39 bases are in frame from base 1. According to the germline V gene, CDR1 reads SGHRS and CDR2 reads YFSETQ. Trimming costs V 7 bases and J 7 bases, and their ends lie 18 bases apart.